This is a list of T cell receptor beta chains from one sample in a study of shared clonotypes between healthy human individuals. The table came from immunoSEQ multiplex PCR; TCRdb's copy has only in-frame clones and leaves some out. This sample has some 500,000 clones, with more than 95% found just once. Sequenced sample: naive CD4+ T cells sorted from blood. Receptors originate from a woman under 40 in good health. CDR3s leave out the opening cysteine and the closing phenylalanine or tryptophan.

V gene,J gene,CDR3 protein
TRBV19,TRBJ2-1,ASSETSGEYNEQF
TRBV2,TRBJ1-5,ASSSDSSNQPQH
TRBV6-5,TRBJ2-7,ASSYSRGYEQY
TRBV5-8,TRBJ1-5,ASSFRTPTQPQH
TRBV7-8,TRBJ2-3,ASSLSPGLAGKGDTQY
TRBV9,TRBJ1-2,ASSVGRQGAPYGYT
TRBV21-1,TRBJ1-2,ASSPHDRNYGYT
TRBV6-1,TRBJ2-7,ASRREGGYEQY
TRBV5-1,TRBJ2-1,ASSFDDRGNEQF
TRBV20-1,TRBJ1-5,SAHRGLQH
TRBV2,TRBJ2-7,ASSPPVGGTAQY
TRBV27,TRBJ1-4,ASSESARPRVWGRTNEKLF
TRBV15,TRBJ1-2,ATSRGGDPRNYGYT
TRBV19,TRBJ2-1,ASSRIKGLGYNEQF
TRBV5-5,TRBJ2-7,ASSLPLQAASYEQY
TRBV28,TRBJ1-4,ASSLRGVREKLF
TRBV6-1,TRBJ1-4,ASRITLGTLF
TRBV19,TRBJ1-3,ASSITDYSGNTIY
TRBV5-4,TRBJ2-1,ASRSEMTSGRGEQF
TRBV18,TRBJ2-7,ASSPPGAYEQY
TRBV7-2,TRBJ2-2,ASSSRAINTGELF
TRBV6-5,TRBJ2-7,ASSYAGTSGTYEQY
TRBV19,TRBJ1-5,ASSIIGRPQH
TRBV4-1,TRBJ2-1,ASSPNLPGPQKQF
TRBV5-1,TRBJ1-4,ASSLSDRLNEKLF
TRBV6-1,TRBJ1-5,ASKRETHQPQH
TRBV7-9,TRBJ2-5,ASSSTREQETQY
TRBV5-1,TRBJ1-5,ASSLTGTGNQPQH
TRBV13,TRBJ2-5,ASSKGTPPGTQY
TRBV6-1,TRBJ2-2,ASSEPGLGTGELF
TRBV28,TRBJ2-3,ASSLALGLAGADTQY
TRBV5-1,TRBJ1-3,ASSTGQEGSGNTIY
TRBV5-1,TRBJ1-1,ASSLGVPGDTEAF
TRBV5-4,TRBJ2-7,ASSYHSYEQY
TRBV7-9,TRBJ2-3,ASSLQGTDTQY
TRBV10-2,TRBJ2-1,ASSERQRYNEQF